One sample yielded the 13 T cell receptor beta chains listed below, sequenced in a study of response to subunit inactivated influenza vaccine (dated by TCRdb to 2017 to 2018). Read against the paper, the sample's time point label means: more than 40 days after influenza vaccine administration. Libraries were made using RT-PCR. Sequencing instrument: Illumina HiSeq 2500. Using fastp at Q25 and MiXCR, TCRdb reprocessed the public reads and kept productive beta chains. Records with the same CDR3 protein are collapsed into one entry carrying the most frequent genes and DNA. The sample has about 500,000 distinct CDR3 sequences on record, approximately 13% of them singletons. Clones ranked in the top ten supply approximately 14% of the sample. The specimen comprised PBMCs from blood, sampled around seven weeks after vaccination. The receptors here all came from a man in his fifties who received an inactivated influenza vaccine. Donor details come from another sample of the same person, matched by shared clones.

This chain connects TRBV7-2 to TRBJ2-4; D gene ambiguous. The CDR3 spans 16 residues. CDR1 is SGHTA, CDR2 FQGNSA, per germline. Between the trimmed V and J ends, which lost 1 base and 1 base, there was a span of 11 bases. The chain's CDR3 is CASSLVSSSAKNIQYF. CDR3 coding DNA: TGTGCCAGCAGCTTAGTGAGTTCTTCGGCCAAAAACATTCAGTACTTC.

This clonotype has only a few counts. V and J are TRBV10-3 and TRBJ2-1; 7 bases agree with TRBD1. The CDR3 is 16 amino acids. The V gene end was trimmed by 0 bases and the J gene end by 2 bases; junction bases not matched to a gene: 4. CDR1 ENHRY and CDR2 SYGVKD come from the germline V gene. The CDR3 is CAISESTGSTYNEQFF. The CDR3, as DNA: TGTGCCATCAGTGAGTCGACAGGGTCCACCTACAATGAGCAGTTCTTC.

This clonotype was detected ten times or more. CDR3 sequence reads: CSARLPDRGVFETQYF. For the CDR3, the DNA is TGCAGTGCTAGATTACCCGACAGGGGAGTTTTCGAGACCCAGTACTTC. The chain has TRBV20-1 and TRBJ2-5, with TRBD1 matching over 8 bases. This CDR3 comprises 16 residues. Germline assignment: CDR1 DFQATT and CDR2 SNEGSKA (reference sequence). J gave up 5 bases and V 2 bases, and 13 bases lay outside the gene matches.

This clonotype showed up many times. The V and J genes are TRBV15 and TRBJ2-7; 16 bases fit TRBD2. Germline loops: CDR1 LNHNV, CDR2 YYDKDF (reference sequence). This CDR3 contains 16 residues. V lost 4 bases and J lost 3; bases outside the gene matches: 3. This chain's CDR3 is CATSKGLAGGDYEQYF. CDR3 nucleotides: TGTGCCACCAGCAAGGGACTAGCGGGAGGGGACTACGAGCAGTACTTC.

This clonotype appeared a few times. The V call is TRBV7-8, the J call TRBJ2-3; no firm D call. With 5 bases removed from V and 3 bases from J, the gap between germline ends came to 12 bases. The CDR3 sequence is 14 residues long. Germline CDR1 is SGHVS and CDR2 is FQNEAQ. The CDR3 coding sequence is TGTGCCAGCAGCCCCCTTTCGGTGACAGATACGCAGTATTTT. Protein sequence: CASSPLSVTDTQYF.

This clonotype has just a few counts. The gene calls are TRBV3-1 and TRBJ2-1; D uncertain. CDR1 is LGHDT, CDR2 YNNKEL, per germline (reference sequence). The CDR3 is made up of 13 amino acids. The V gene lost 0 bases and the J gene lost 9 bases, with 9 bases spanning the gap. As DNA, the CDR3 is TGTGCCAGCAGCCAAGATCGAATGGCTGAGCAGTTCTTC. Protein sequence: CASSQDRMAEQFF.

The rearrangement joins TRBV24-1 to TRBJ2-5, with 8 bases identical to TRBD2. The ends lost 1 base at V and 4 bases at J; junction bases unmatched: 4. The germline V gene encodes CDR1 KGHDR and CDR2 SFDVKD. This CDR3 is built from 15 residues. In DNA, the CDR3 is TGTGCCACCAGTGATTTACGGGGGGGGAGAGAGACCCAGTACTTC. Translation gives CATSDLRGGRETQYF.

This clonotype was seen only a few times. The chain employs TRBV7-9 and TRBJ2-7; D gene unclear. The V gene's germline CDR1 is SEHNR and CDR2 FQNEAQ (reference sequence). V dropped 5 bases and J dropped 6 bases, with 8 bases sitting between them. This CDR3 contains 11 residues. The CDR3 protein is CASSPAIEQYF. The DNA of the CDR3 is TGTGCCAGCAGCCCCGCGATCGAGCAGTACTTC.

The J gene is TRBJ2-1, the V gene TRBV4-3; D gene ambiguous. The V gene's germline CDR1 is LGHNA and CDR2 YSLEER. V lost 1 base and J 6 bases, leaving 10 bases between the germline ends. CDR3 length: 14 residues. CDR3 sequence: CASSQVVDFNEQFF. CDR3 bases: TGCGCCAGCAGCCAAGTAGTTGATTTCAATGAGCAGTTCTTC.

The V call is TRBV5-1, the J call TRBJ2-3, with D uncertain. V was trimmed by 9 bases and J by 1 base, leaving 12 bases between them. The CDR3 runs 13 residues. The germline gives CDR1 SGHRS, CDR2 YFSETQ. The CDR3 region is CATQLEGTDTQYF. CDR3 nucleotide sequence: TGCGCCACCCAACTGGAAGGCACAGATACGCAGTATTTT.

This sequence joins TRBV6-5 and TRBJ2-7; a possible D gene is TRBD1 (6 bases). CDR1 MNHEY and CDR2 SVGAGI come from the germline V gene. The CDR3 runs to 14 residues. V was trimmed by 0 bases and J by 3 bases, leaving 9 bases between them. CDR3 in DNA: TGTGCCAGCAGTTACTCTTTAGGGGGCTACGAGCAGTACTTC. Its translation: CASSYSLGGYEQYF.

This clonotype showed up many times. The chain is built from TRBV9 and TRBJ2-7; D gene unclear. The V gene lost 3 bases and the J gene lost 1 base, with 11 bases spanning the gap. The CDR3 length is 14 residues. Germline V gives CDR1 SGDLS, CDR2 YYNGEE. The CDR3 region is CASSARFDSYEQYF. CDR3 nucleotides: TGTGCCAGCAGCGCCCGGTTCGATTCCTACGAGCAGTACTTC.

This clonotype was seen ten or more times. This chain uses TRBV28 with TRBJ2-1, with 7 bases matching TRBD2. V dropped 5 bases and J dropped 1; count of bases not matched to a gene: 5. Germline V gene data show CDR1 as MDHEN and CDR2 as SYDVKM. CDR3 size: 15 residues. In DNA, the CDR3 is TGTGCCAGCAGTCCCGGACTAGGATCCTACAATGAGCAGTTCTTC. Encoded protein: CASSPGLGSYNEQFF.